Listed here are 15 T cell receptor beta chains from one sample, sequenced in a study of regulatory T cells in long-lasting Graves disease. According to the study, TCR beta libraries were built with iRepertoire HTBI primers and CDR3-region Arm-PCR. TCRdb reprocessed the multiplex PCR reads with MiXCR, giving one entry per CDR3 protein. The repertoire holds about 560,000 distinct CDR3 sequences, roughly 16% seen once, with about 11% in the top ten. The time point was: newly diagnosed GD, antithyroid drugs for less than 3 months. From PBMCs, RNA was extracted and then used to make the TCR library. This sample also belongs to another study, concerning T cells in Graves' hyperthyroidism and ophthalmopathy.

Sample: peripheral blood mononuclear cells (PBMCs), taken at new diagnosis, from a patient treated with antithyroid drugs. These receptors all come from a man younger than 35 with Graves disease.

This clonotype was detected ten times or more. The J gene is TRBJ2-1, the V gene TRBV12-3 or TRBV12-4; a possible D gene is TRBD1 (6 bases). Trimming removed 10 bases from V and 7 bases from J, with 14 bases in between. The CDR3 totals 12 residues. The CDR3 DNA reads as TGTGCCACCCATCCAGGGGATAATGAGCAGTTCTTC. Its protein is CATHPGDNEQFF.

In its sample, this clonotype was seen a few times. The rearrangement uses TRBV28 and TRBJ2-1; D unresolved. Germline V CDR1 and CDR2: MDHEN, SYDVKM. The V end was cut by 7 bases, the J end by 8 bases, with 21 bases between. The CDR3 length is 15 residues. The CDR3 here is CASTHFAANSDEQFF. The CDR3 DNA sequence: TGTGCCAGCACCCACTTCGCTGCTAACTCGGATGAGCAGTTCTTC. Full variable domain (outside the CDR3, taken from reference TRBV28 and TRBJ2-1): DVKVTQSSRYLVKRTGEKVFLECVQDMDHENMFWYRQDPGLGLRLIYFSYDVKMKEKGDIPEGYSVSREKKERFSLILESASTNQTSMYLCASTHFAANSDEQFFGPGTRLTVL.

Only a few counts were recorded for this clonotype. This chain links TRBV19 with TRBJ2-3; D gene uncertain. The CDR3 has 16 amino acids. Germline V gene data show CDR1 as LNHDA and CDR2 as SQIVND (reference sequence). With 4 bases removed from V and 5 bases from J, the gap between germline ends came to 19 bases. The DNA for the CDR3 is TGTGCCAGTAGTACCCGAGAGGCCCCACTTGGAGATACGCAGTATTTT. Amino acid sequence: CASSTREAPLGDTQYF.

The V call is TRBV5-5, the J call TRBJ2-1; D might be TRBD2 (5 bases). Trimming took off 1 base at V and 9 bases at J, with 14 bases between the two ends. This CDR3 has 14 residues. CDR1 SGHKS and CDR2 YYEKEE come from the germline V gene (reference sequence). In DNA form, the CDR3 reads TGTGCCAGCAGCTTGTATTGGCGGGTGCCTGAGCAGTTCTTC. This translates into CASSLYWRVPEQFF.

The sample holds many counts of this clonotype. This sequence joins TRBV7-2 and TRBJ2-3; 7 bases map to TRBD2. Losses at the gene ends were 1 base for V and 2 bases for J; bases not matched to a gene: 12. Germline V gives CDR1 SGHTA, CDR2 FQGNSA. CDR3 length: 18 amino acids. The CDR3: CASSLGYPGEGTTDTQYF. In nucleotides, the CDR3 is TGTGCCAGCAGCTTAGGGTACCCGGGGGAGGGTACCACAGATACGCAGTATTTT.

This clonotype was detected a few times. J is TRBJ2-5 and V is TRBV20-1; the D is unclear. The germline V and J ends were trimmed by 3 bases and 2 bases, with 16 bases remaining between them. Looked up from germline, CDR1 is DFQATT and CDR2 is SNEGSKA (reference sequence). CDR3 length: 15 amino acids. For the CDR3, the DNA is TGCAGTGCTAGGACACTGTTGGCGGAACAAGAGACCCAGTACTTC. It is translated as CSARTLLAEQETQYF.

This chain uses TRBV4-1 with TRBJ1-1; D remains unclear. This CDR3 region has 12 residues. Looked up from germline, CDR1 is MGHRA and CDR2 is YSYEKL. Deletions cut 0 bases from V and 6 bases from J, with 5 bases between. Written as DNA, the CDR3 is TGCGCCAGCAGCCAAGATTTCGCTGAAGCTTTCTTT. Translation: CASSQDFAEAFF.

The chain joins TRBV28 to TRBJ1-2, with TRBD1 matching 7 bases. Losses at the gene ends were 11 bases for V and 8 bases for J; bases not matched to a gene: 17. This CDR3 spans 14 amino acids. The germline CDR1 and CDR2 sequences are MDHEN and SYDVKM. In nucleotides, the CDR3 is TGTGCCCATATTGACAGGGAAGAGATTTTGGGCTACACCTTC. Translating it yields CAHIDREEILGYTF.

Ten or more counts support this clonotype. This chain connects TRBV28 to TRBJ2-7, with 11 bases matching TRBD2. Trimming at V came to 7 bases and at J to 4 bases, leaving 9 bases not matched to a gene. Germline loops: CDR1 MDHEN, CDR2 SYDVKM. This CDR3 comprises 15 residues. Here the CDR3 reads CASTSSGTSGYEQYF. As DNA, the CDR3 is TGTGCCAGCACATCCTCGGGGACTAGCGGTTACGAGCAGTACTTC.

This clonotype was observed at least ten times. This rearrangement joins TRBV5-1 to TRBJ2-7; 7 bases agree with TRBD1. The trim removed 9 bases at V and 4 bases at J, leaving 10 bases unmatched. Germline assignment: CDR1 SGHRS and CDR2 YFSETQ. The CDR3 covers 13 residues. The CDR3 sequence is CATRRDRGYEQYF. Written as DNA, the CDR3 is TGCGCCACCCGACGGGACAGAGGGTACGAGCAGTACTTC.

In this sample, this clonotype turned up a few times. V usage is TRBV12-3 or TRBV12-4 and J usage is TRBJ1-2; 8 bases align to TRBD1. The CDR3 totals 14 residues. The V and J ends lost 4 bases and 4 bases, in that order; junction bases with no gene match: 5. In DNA, the CDR3 is TGTGCCAGCAGTTGGCCCGGGACAGGCTATGGCTACACCTTC. Translating it yields CASSWPGTGYGYTF.

This clonotype was seen more than once but under ten times. The gene calls are TRBV6-5 and TRBJ2-2, with TRBD2 matching 9 bases. With V trimmed by 3 bases and J by 5 bases, 19 bases remained unmatched. Germline CDR1 reads MNHEY; CDR2 reads SVGAGI. The CDR3 sequence is 20 residues long. Here the CDR3 DNA reads TGTGCCAGCAGTTATCGACCGTGGGGTAGCGGGAGTATGTCGACCGGGGAGCTGTTTTTT. Its protein product is CASSYRPWGSGSMSTGELFF.

A few counts support this clonotype. The V call is TRBV20-1, the J call TRBJ2-7, with D perhaps given as TRBD1 or TRBD2 (6 bases each). Germline lookup yields CDR1 DFQATT and CDR2 SNEGSKA (reference sequence). Trimming shortened V by 4 bases and J by 1 base, and 20 bases separated the two germline ends. The CDR3 contains 16 residues. The CDR3 loop is CSANAGGGYGSYEQYF. The CDR3 nucleotides read TGCAGTGCTAACGCAGGAGGGGGTTATGGGTCCTACGAGCAGTACTTC.

There are a few counts of this clonotype. The chain carries TRBV7-9 and TRBJ1-5; 8 bases map to TRBD1. The CDR3 sequence is 14 residues long. Germline trimming cut 4 bases from V and 4 bases from J; bases unmatched to any gene: 3. Germline V CDR1 and CDR2: SEHNR, FQNEAQ (reference sequence). The CDR3 spells CASSSDRVNQPQHF. The CDR3 bases are TGTGCCAGCAGCTCGGACAGGGTAAATCAGCCCCAGCATTTT.

This clonotype was seen at least ten times. This chain links TRBV28 with TRBJ1-2; 7 bases are a match to TRBD1. CDR3 length: 13 amino acids. The ends lost 8 bases at V and 8 bases at J; junction bases unmatched: 11. Germline V gene lookup returns CDR1 MDHEN and CDR2 SYDVKM. The DNA of the CDR3 is TGTGCCAGCGAGATTACCACAGGGGCCGGCTACACCTTC. It specifies CASEITTGAGYTF.